These T cell receptor beta chains were read from a single sample in a study of T cells after yellow fever vaccination. MiXCR was run by TCRdb on the 5' RACE reads, yielding one entry per CDR3 protein. The top ten clones hold 15% to 20% of a sample with a few hundred thousand distinct CDR3 sequences, about 17% of them seen once. The specimen comprised PBMCs, sampled 5 days after the first yellow fever vaccination. These receptors were collected from a man between 18 and 35 years old who received the YFV17D yellow fever vaccine. Both conserved end residues are part of each CDR3. The order of the fields is J gene, clone size, CDR3 length, D gene, V gene, CDR3 protein, CDR3 DNA. The D gene is left open where the match is weak. Size is omitted from some rows. Given values are once, few, many or a class for expanded clones.

j_gene: TRBJ2-3; abundance: .; len: 15; d_gene: TRBD2; v_gene: TRBV11-2; CDR3aa: CASSQGLAGVDTQYF; CDR3nt: TGTGCCAGCAGCCAGGGACTAGCGGGGGTAGATACGCAGTATTTT
j_gene: TRBJ2-3; abundance: few; len: 15; d_gene: .; v_gene: TRBV5-1; CDR3aa: CASSLAGRGTDTQYF; CDR3nt: TGCGCCAGCAGCTTGGCCGGCAGGGGCACAGATACGCAGTATTTT
j_gene: TRBJ2-1; abundance: many; len: 16; d_gene: TRBD1; v_gene: TRBV4-2; CDR3aa: CASSQEDRGGYNEQFF; CDR3nt: TGTGCCAGCAGCCAAGAAGACAGGGGTGGATACAATGAGCAGTTCTTC
j_gene: TRBJ2-3; abundance: .; len: 15; d_gene: TRBD2; v_gene: TRBV12-3/TRBV12-4; CDR3aa: CASSLAAGVTDTQYF; CDR3nt: TGTGCCAGCAGTTTAGCGGCGGGGGTCACAGATACGCAGTATTTT
j_gene: TRBJ2-4; abundance: .; len: 14; d_gene: TRBD1; v_gene: TRBV5-1; CDR3aa: CASSPGTGRNIQYF; CDR3nt: TGCGCCAGCAGCCCCGGGACAGGGCGTAACATTCAGTACTTC
j_gene: TRBJ2-2; abundance: .; len: 15; d_gene: .; v_gene: TRBV5-1; CDR3aa: CASSFRRGIDGELFF; CDR3nt: TGCGCCAGCAGCTTCCGGAGGGGCATAGACGGGGAGCTGTTTTTT
j_gene: TRBJ1-2; abundance: .; len: 14; d_gene: TRBD1; v_gene: TRBV7-9; CDR3aa: CASTLGDRGSGYTF; CDR3nt: TGTGCCAGCACCCTGGGCGACAGGGGATCTGGCTACACCTTC
j_gene: TRBJ2-3; abundance: few; len: 14; d_gene: TRBD2; v_gene: TRBV7-2; CDR3aa: CASSLDGTSRTQYF; CDR3nt: TGTGCCAGCAGCTTAGATGGGACTAGCAGGACGCAGTATTTT
j_gene: TRBJ2-5; abundance: .; len: 14; d_gene: .; v_gene: TRBV20-1; CDR3aa: CSARESGGEETQYF; CDR3nt: TGCAGTGCTAGAGAATCGGGGGGCGAAGAGACCCAGTACTTC
j_gene: TRBJ1-6; abundance: .; len: 15; d_gene: .; v_gene: TRBV4-1; CDR3aa: CASSPPRTGNSPLHF; CDR3nt: TGCGCCAGCAGCCCCCCTAGAACAGGGAATTCACCCCTCCACTTT
j_gene: TRBJ1-1; abundance: .; len: 14; d_gene: .; v_gene: TRBV5-1; CDR3aa: CASNLQPTNTEAFF; CDR3nt: TGCGCCAGCAATCTTCAGCCTACGAACACTGAAGCTTTCTTT
j_gene: TRBJ1-4; abundance: few; len: 16; d_gene: .; v_gene: TRBV4-3; CDR3aa: CASSQGSTGRGEKLFF; CDR3nt: TGCGCCAGCAGCCAAGGTTCTACAGGGAGGGGCGAAAAACTGTTTTTT
j_gene: TRBJ2-3; abundance: few; len: 14; d_gene: .; v_gene: TRBV9; CDR3aa: CASSVEGTTDTQYF; CDR3nt: TGTGCCAGCAGCGTAGAAGGGACCACAGATACGCAGTATTTT
j_gene: TRBJ1-1; abundance: .; len: 15; d_gene: .; v_gene: TRBV4-2; CDR3aa: CASSQSETANTEAFF; CDR3nt: TGTGCCAGCAGCCAGAGTGAGACAGCGAACACTGAAGCTTTCTTT
j_gene: TRBJ2-2; abundance: few; len: 15; d_gene: TRBD1; v_gene: TRBV11-2; CDR3aa: CASSQGQGPPGELFF; CDR3nt: TGTGCCAGCAGCCAGGGACAGGGTCCCCCCGGGGAGCTGTTTTTT
j_gene: TRBJ2-3; abundance: few; len: 18; d_gene: .; v_gene: TRBV14; CDR3aa: CASSQDLVTYRSTDTQYF; CDR3nt: TGTGCCAGCAGCCAAGATTTGGTGACTTACCGAAGCACAGATACGCAGTATTTT
j_gene: TRBJ1-1; abundance: few; len: 13; d_gene: .; v_gene: TRBV20-1; CDR3aa: CSATEGVETEAFF; CDR3nt: TGCAGTGCAACCGAGGGGGTAGAGACTGAAGCTTTCTTT
j_gene: TRBJ1-1; abundance: few; len: 16; d_gene: .; v_gene: TRBV4-1; CDR3aa: CASSQDRRGRGTEAFF; CDR3nt: TGCGCCAGCAGCCAAGATCGGCGGGGGCGTGGGACTGAAGCTTTCTTT
j_gene: TRBJ1-4; abundance: .; len: 18; d_gene: .; v_gene: TRBV6-5; CDR3aa: CASSLRPAGAATNEKLFF; CDR3nt: TGTGCCAGCAGCTTAAGGCCGGCGGGAGCGGCAACTAATGAAAAACTGTTTTTT
j_gene: TRBJ1-1; abundance: few; len: 17; d_gene: TRBD1; v_gene: TRBV28; CDR3aa: CASSRAPGQTVNTEAFF; CDR3nt: TGTGCCAGCAGCCGCGCCCCGGGACAGACCGTGAACACTGAAGCTTTCTTT
j_gene: TRBJ2-2; abundance: .; len: 16; d_gene: TRBD1; v_gene: TRBV19; CDR3aa: CASSTWDRGNTGELFF; CDR3nt: TGTGCCAGTAGTACGTGGGACAGGGGGAACACCGGGGAGCTGTTTTTT
j_gene: TRBJ1-5; abundance: .; len: 12; d_gene: .; v_gene: TRBV10-3; CDR3aa: CAINDGAQPQHF; CDR3nt: TGTGCCATTAACGACGGGGCTCAGCCCCAGCATTTT
j_gene: TRBJ1-1; abundance: .; len: 15; d_gene: .; v_gene: TRBV4-2; CDR3aa: CASSQEGGSILAAFF; CDR3nt: TGTGCCAGCAGCCAAGAGGGGGGGTCCATCTTGGCAGCTTTCTTT
j_gene: TRBJ2-3; abundance: .; len: 14; d_gene: .; v_gene: TRBV15; CDR3aa: CATSTTVLTDTQYF; CDR3nt: TGTGCCACCAGCACCACGGTCCTCACAGATACGCAGTATTTT
j_gene: TRBJ1-1; abundance: .; len: 13; d_gene: TRBD1; v_gene: TRBV6-1; CDR3aa: CASKTGADTEAFF; CDR3nt: TGTGCCAGCAAGACAGGGGCGGACACTGAAGCTTTCTTT
j_gene: TRBJ2-3; abundance: .; len: 17; d_gene: .; v_gene: TRBV1; CDR3aa: CTSSQDLRTGGKDTQYF; CDR3nt: TGCACCAGCAGCCAAGATCTCCGGACAGGGGGCAAAGATACGCAGTATTTT
j_gene: TRBJ1-1; abundance: .; len: 14; d_gene: TRBD1; v_gene: TRBV6-1; CDR3aa: CASSADRGYTEAFF; CDR3nt: TGTGCCAGCAGTGCCGACAGGGGTTACACTGAAGCTTTCTTT
j_gene: TRBJ1-2; abundance: few; len: 15; d_gene: TRBD1; v_gene: TRBV7-3; CDR3aa: CASSLSRTGTYGYTF; CDR3nt: TGTGCCAGCAGCTTATCACGGACAGGGACTTATGGCTACACCTTC
j_gene: TRBJ2-1; abundance: many; len: 14; d_gene: .; v_gene: TRBV7-9; CDR3aa: CASSYPGSYNEQFF; CDR3nt: TGTGCCAGCAGCTACCCAGGCTCCTACAATGAGCAGTTCTTC